The following is a T cell receptor (beta chain) sequence with its context. Its antigen is unknown. Full-length variable regions came from constant-region reverse primers plus semi-nested Nested Universal Primer A PCR. TCRdb processed the 5' RACE reads anew with MiXCR; each CDR3 protein has one entry. The sample lists approximately 50,000 distinct CDR3 sequences; approximately 26% were seen once. Treg sorting used a CD4+CD25+CD127-/low gate. Findings of the study overall: The larger-cohort validation was restricted to a single TCR beta V-J rearrangement rather than whole repertoires. In terms of TCR gene usage, tumor memory CD4+ T cells clustered together with blood and lymph node memory CD4+ cells, as well as with lymph node naive CD4+ cells.

The TCR comes from a female donor with breast cancer. The sequenced material came from tumor-infiltrating Tregs sorted from the breast tumor.

The CDR3 DNA follows: TGCGCCAGCAGCTTCGGACAGTCCGGGGAGACCCAGTACTTC. Its translation: CASSFGQSGETQYF. V and J are TRBV5-1 and TRBJ2-5, with a weak D call TRBD1 (6 bases). This CDR3 comprises 14 residues. V gave up 2 bases and J gave up 5 bases, with 13 bases separating them. Germline V lookup: CDR1 SGHRS, CDR2 YFSETQ.